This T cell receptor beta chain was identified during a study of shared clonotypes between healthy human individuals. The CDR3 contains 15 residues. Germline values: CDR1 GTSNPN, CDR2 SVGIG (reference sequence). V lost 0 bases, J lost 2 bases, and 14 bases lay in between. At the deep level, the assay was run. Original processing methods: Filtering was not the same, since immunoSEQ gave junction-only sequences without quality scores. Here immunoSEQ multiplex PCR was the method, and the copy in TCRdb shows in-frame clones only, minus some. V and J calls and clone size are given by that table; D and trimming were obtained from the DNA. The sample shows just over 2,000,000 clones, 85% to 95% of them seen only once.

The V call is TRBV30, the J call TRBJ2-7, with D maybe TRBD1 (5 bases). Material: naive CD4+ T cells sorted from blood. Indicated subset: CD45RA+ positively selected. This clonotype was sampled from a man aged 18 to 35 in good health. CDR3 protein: CAWSVLGAPPYEQYF. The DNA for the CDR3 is TGTGCCTGGAGTGTTCTAGGGGCACCGCCCTACGAGCAGTACTTC.